This T cell receptor beta chain stems from a study of early stage breast cancer tumors. The CDR3 has 15 residues. Germline-derived CDR1 and CDR2 are PRHDT and FYEKMQ (reference sequence). The ends lost 3 bases at V and 1 base at J; junction bases unmatched: 1. With respect to this clone: The antigen is not known.

Findings and limits, study-wide: Tumors had roughly 2.5-fold higher T cell density than normal breast.

Each sample had two DNA replicates, 0.5 ug blood or around 1.5 ug tissue. The repertoire was sequenced with immunoSEQ multiplex PCR; TCRdb's copy has only in-frame clones and lacks some. The sample lists several thousand clones, roughly two thirds occurring once. This chain uses TRBV13 with TRBJ2-3; 10 positions agree with TRBD2. This clonotype was sampled from a person between 60 and 70 years old with breast cancer. Sequencing was performed on normal breast tissue next to the tumor. The CDR3 reads CASSFGTSGTDTQYF. CDR3 nucleotides: TGTGCCAGCAGCTTCGGGACTAGCGGCACAGATACGCAGTATTTT.